This TCR beta chain was obtained from a study of OX40 agonist ivuxolimab in advanced cancers. Trimming took off 5 bases at V and 3 bases at J, with 14 bases between the two ends. The CDR3 is 14 amino acids. Germline V gives CDR1 SGHNT, CDR2 YENEEA. Assay: immunoSEQ multiplex PCR; the TCRdb copy retains only in-frame clones and omits some. The data show around 51,000 clones, with approximately 87% seen just once and about a tenth held by the top ten. The V call is TRBV11-3, the J call TRBJ2-7; D not certain. This clonotype originated in an adult with an advanced solid tumor such as melanoma, head and neck, liver or kidney cancer. Sequenced material: CD4+ or CD8+ T cells sorted from blood, taken in a trial of the OX40 agonist ivuxolimab. The chain's CDR3 is CASSPGERSYEQYF. Here the CDR3 DNA reads TGTGCCAGCAGCCCCGGAGAACGGAGCTACGAGCAGTACTTC.